The 26 T cell receptor beta chains below all came from one sample that was sequenced in a study of read filtering for tumor transcriptome and immune sequencing. Molecular barcoded adaptors covering alpha/delta and beta/gamma chains were used on roughly 400 ng RNA. TCRdb passed the reads through MiXCR, listing each CDR3 protein once. The sample lists 30,000 to 50,000 distinct CDR3 sequences, approximately 12% seen once, with around 32% in the top ten. Sequencing input: a population of CD138-negative cells sorted from bone marrow. The receptors were sampled from a donor at least 40 years old with multiple myeloma.

This clonotype has at least ten counts. This rearrangement joins TRBV27 to TRBJ2-2, with D perhaps TRBD2 (7 bases). The V gene's germline CDR1 is MNHEY and CDR2 SMNVEV (reference sequence). The CDR3 totals 15 residues. Trimming pared 7 bases from V and 4 bases from J, leaving 16 bases between. The CDR3 is CASTLRGASTGELFF. For the CDR3, the DNA is TGTGCCAGCACGCTCCGGGGGGCTAGCACCGGGGAGCTGTTTTTT.

This clonotype was seen at least ten times. V is TRBV4-1 and J is TRBJ1-2; D call uncertain. The CDR3 spans 14 residues. CDR1 MGHRA and CDR2 YSYEKL come from the germline V gene. V was pared by 1 base and J by 3 bases, with 9 bases between. The CDR3 coding sequence is TGCGCCAGCAGCCAAGCTGTCACCTACTATGGCTACACCTTC. Protein product: CASSQAVTYYGYTF.

This clonotype was detected ten times or more. V is TRBV6-5 and J is TRBJ2-5; 11 nucleotides agree with TRBD1. This CDR3 comprises 15 residues. Per the germline V gene, CDR1 is MNHEY and CDR2 is SVGAGI. V shed 7 bases, J shed 4 bases, and the junction held 8 bases outside the gene matches. In nucleotides, the CDR3 is TGTGCCAGCAAAGTAGGGACAGGGGGGTCAGAGACCCAGTACTTC. Encoded protein: CASKVGTGGSETQYF.

Only a few counts were recorded for this clonotype. This sequence joins TRBV5-5 and TRBJ2-3; D is perhaps TRBD2 (6 bases). Trimming left V 0 bases short and J 3 bases short, with 11 bases between. CDR3 length: 15 amino acids. Germline V gene lookup returns CDR1 SGHKS and CDR2 YYEKEE (reference sequence). CDR3 in amino acids: CASSLGLARTDTQYF. The DNA for the CDR3 is TGTGCCAGCAGCTTGGGGCTAGCGAGAACAGATACGCAGTATTTT.

With regard to this clonotype: A read error may be the cause here, since a much bigger clone is one base away. CDR3 nucleotide sequence: TGCGCCAGCAGTCATTTTCAGCCCCAGCATTTT. Amino acid sequence: CASSHFQPQHF. This chain connects TRBV10-2 to TRBJ1-5; the D is unclear. Germline CDR1 WSHSY, CDR2 SAAADI. The CDR3 is 11 residues long. Trimming pared 5 bases from V and 6 bases from J, leaving 5 bases between.

The chain links TRBV23-1 to TRBJ1-4; D gene unclear. Being an ORF, TRBV23-1 has a function that is uncertain. The CDR3 contains 17 residues. V dropped 2 bases and J dropped 0 bases, with 13 bases sitting between them. CDR3 region: CASSQRGSYATNEKLFF. The CDR3 bases are TGCGCCAGCAGTCAAAGAGGCAGCTATGCAACTAATGAAAAACTGTTTTTT.

This clonotype was detected many times. The J gene is TRBJ2-3, the V gene TRBV20-1; TRBD2 matches 8 bases. Germline lookup yields CDR1 DFQATT and CDR2 SNEGSKA (reference sequence). Losses at the gene ends were 7 bases for V and 6 bases for J; bases not matched to a gene: 9. The CDR3 is 13 amino acids. CDR3 DNA: TGCAGTGGGACGGGGGGGCTCTCCGATACGCAGTATTTT. Translation: CSGTGGLSDTQYF.

Many counts were recorded for this clonotype. The chain carries TRBV20-1 and TRBJ2-1; 10 positions match TRBD2. V was pared by 8 bases and J by 3 bases, with 4 bases of the junction left unmatched. The CDR3 has 13 residues. The germline gives CDR1 DFQATT, CDR2 SNEGSKA (reference sequence). The CDR3 DNA sequence: TGCAGTCCGAGCGGGGGGGGCTACAATGAGCAGTTCTTC. Protein product: CSPSGGGYNEQFF.

In this sample, this clonotype turned up many times. V gene TRBV11-2 combines with J gene TRBJ2-2; D is uncertain. This CDR3 region has 15 residues. Germline V CDR1 and CDR2: SGHAT, FQNNGV. V was cut by 1 base and J by 1 base, with 7 bases left in between. The CDR3, as DNA: TGTGCCAGCAGCTTAGTGTTGGAGAACACCGGGGAGCTGTTTTTT. This encodes CASSLVLENTGELFF.

Sample share makes this clonotype medium-sized. The rearrangement joins TRBV9 to TRBJ2-1; maybe TRBD2 (6 bases). The germline V gene has CDR1 SGDLS and CDR2 YYNGEE. The germline V and J ends were trimmed by 0 bases and 9 bases, with 10 bases remaining between them. This CDR3 contains 13 residues. The CDR3 protein is CASSVGSGREQFF. CDR3 nucleotides: TGTGCCAGCAGCGTAGGTAGCGGACGTGAGCAGTTCTTC.

This clonotype was recorded at least ten times. The V call is TRBV6-5, the J call TRBJ1-1, with 10 bases identical to TRBD1. Germline trimming cut 5 bases from V and 5 bases from J; bases unmatched to any gene: 5. Per germline, CDR1 MNHEY and CDR2 SVGAGI. The CDR3 runs 14 residues. The CDR3 protein is CASSKPGQGTEAFF. CDR3 bases: TGTGCCAGCAGTAAGCCGGGACAGGGGACTGAAGCTTTCTTT.

Regarding this clonotype: This sequence may be a read error, since a much larger clone differs from it by one base. This CDR3 fails to terminate in the conserved phenylalanine or tryptophan, so it likely reflects a read error. The chain employs TRBV28 and TRBJ1-1; D remains ambiguous. Germline values: CDR1 MDHEN, CDR2 SYDVKM. This CDR3 spans 12 amino acids. Trimming shortened V by 5 bases and J by 3 bases, and 7 bases separated the two germline ends. CDR3: CASSGIHTEAFL. CDR3 nucleotide sequence: TGTGCCAGCAGTGGGATCCACACTGAAGCTTTCCTT.

The rearrangement links TRBV12-3 or TRBV12-4 to TRBJ2-5; maybe TRBD1 (5 bases). Trimming stripped 5 bases from V and 5 bases from J, with 12 bases between. The CDR3 consists of 13 residues. DNA for the CDR3: TGTGCCAGCAGTACCCTGGACACGGAGACCCAGTACTTC. Translating gives CASSTLDTETQYF.

The table lists this clonotype with many counts. The CDR3 region has the DNA TGCAGGGCGCCCCCTAGCGGGGGGTGGAGCTCCTACAATGAGCAGTTCTTC. It specifies CRAPPSGGWSSYNEQFF. The rearrangement joins TRBV20-1 to TRBJ2-1, with 11 bases fitting TRBD2. CDR1 and CDR2 from the germline V gene are DFQATT and SNEGSKA (reference sequence). This CDR3 spans 17 amino acids.

Comments on this clonotype: A read error may be the cause here, since a much bigger clone is one base away. The chain joins TRBV2 to TRBJ2-5, with 7 bases lining up with TRBD1. The J segment lost 4 bases and the V segment lost 5 bases, leaving 7 bases of the junction unmatched. Germline V gives CDR1 SNHLY, CDR2 FYNNEI. This CDR3 is built from 14 residues. In DNA, the CDR3 is TGTGCCAGCAGTCGACAAGGGGGCCCAGAGACCCAGTACTTC. As protein: CASSRQGGPETQYF.

This clonotype was recorded many times. The chain is built from TRBV2 and TRBJ1-4; a weak D match, TRBD1 (6 bases). CDR1 SNHLY and CDR2 FYNNEI come from the germline V gene. The CDR3 extends over 11 amino acids. CDR3 in DNA: TGTGTAGGACAGTTTAATGAAAAACTGTTTTTT. Its protein is CVGQFNEKLFF. The entire variable domain, with the rest obtained from reference TRBV2 and TRBJ1-4, is as follows: EPEVTQTPSHQVTQMGQEVILRCVPISNHLYFYWYRQILGQKVEFLVSFYNNEISEKSEIFDDQFSVERPDGSNFTLKIRSTKLEDSAMYFCVGQFNEKLFFGSGTQLSVL.

This clonotype was counted between two and nine times. The rearrangement links TRBV7-9 to TRBJ2-1; 9 bases line up with TRBD1. Germline CDR1 SEHNR, CDR2 FQNEAQ (reference sequence). There are 15 residues in the CDR3. V lost 5 bases to trimming and J lost 4 bases; unmatched junction nucleotides: 6. DNA for the CDR3: TGTGCCAGCAGCATCGGGACAGGGCCTTACAATGAGCAGTTCTTC. Its protein is CASSIGTGPYNEQFF.

The table lists this clonotype with many counts. The chain has TRBV2 and TRBJ2-1; 8 nucleotides match TRBD1. Germline CDR1 and CDR2: SNHLY and FYNNEI. This CDR3 is built from 18 residues. Losses at the gene ends were 6 bases for V and 7 bases for J; bases not matched to a gene: 20. The CDR3 sequence is CASSTTGDWTRKPNEQFF. The DNA for the CDR3 is TGTGCCAGCAGCACGACAGGGGATTGGACTCGAAAACCTAATGAGCAGTTCTTC.

The chain is built from TRBV28 and TRBJ2-7, with 8 bases that match TRBD2. V shed 6 bases, J shed 6 bases, and the junction held 10 bases outside the gene matches. The CDR3 is 14 amino acids. Germline CDR1 and CDR2: MDHEN and SYDVKM. The CDR3 reads CASSPPGGLREQYF. CDR3 coding DNA: TGTGCCAGCAGCCCCCCGGGGGGGCTCCGCGAGCAGTACTTC.

This clonotype has ten or more counts. V gene TRBV20-1 combines with J gene TRBJ2-3, with 9 bases fitting TRBD1. The CDR3 extends over 17 amino acids. The V gene end was trimmed by 2 bases and the J gene end by 3 bases; junction bases not matched to a gene: 12. Germline-derived CDR1 and CDR2 are DFQATT and SNEGSKA (reference sequence). The CDR3 DNA reads as TGCAGTGCTAGACCCCCAGAGGACAGGGGAGGTACAGATACGCAGTATTTT. This sequence encodes CSARPPEDRGGTDTQYF.

This clonotype appeared many times. The chain is built from TRBV29-1 and TRBJ1-1; 10 bases are shared with TRBD1. Looked up from germline, CDR1 is SQVTM and CDR2 is ANQGSEA. V trimming: 4 bases; J trimming: 3 bases; junction bases outside the gene matches: 11. This CDR3 has 16 amino acids. The CDR3 protein is CSVGGRDRGWDTEAFF. As DNA, the CDR3 is TGCAGCGTTGGAGGCCGGGACAGGGGATGGGACACTGAAGCTTTCTTT.

This clonotype was seen a handful of times. The V call is TRBV30, the J call TRBJ2-1; D call uncertain. Per germline, CDR1 GTSNPN and CDR2 SVGIG (reference sequence). The CDR3 spans 15 residues. V dropped 1 base and J dropped 0 bases, with 10 bases sitting between them. The CDR3 DNA is TGTGCCTGGAGTGGATCGCCTAGCTCCTACAATGAGCAGTTCTTC. Its translation is CAWSGSPSSYNEQFF.

This clonotype was counted at least ten times. The chain employs TRBV27 and TRBJ2-4, with 7 bases lining up with TRBD1. CDR3 length equals 13 residues. CDR1 is MNHEY and CDR2 is SMNVEV in the germline V gene (reference sequence). The trim removed 4 bases at V and 5 bases at J, leaving 2 bases unmatched. The CDR3, as DNA: TGTGCCAGCAGTTGGGGGACAGAAAACATTCAGTACTTC. This sequence encodes CASSWGTENIQYF.

In this sample, this clonotype turned up many times. The rearrangement links TRBV29-1 to TRBJ2-3; tentatively, D is TRBD1 or TRBD2 (5 bases each). V lost 7 bases, J lost 0 bases, and 11 bases lay in between. CDR3 size: 13 residues. CDR1 and CDR2 from the germline V gene are SQVTM and ANQGSEA. CDR3 sequence (DNA): TGCAGCGGGGACGAGACTAGCACAGATACGCAGTATTTT. It specifies CSGDETSTDTQYF.

This clonotype was found many times. At one end, the junction sequence differs from germline, possibly due to a read error. The CDR3: CASSLAGDPYNEQFF. The CDR3, as DNA: TGTGCCAGCAGCCTAGCGGGGGATCCCTACAATGAGCAGTTCTTC. The chain recombines TRBV7-2 with TRBJ2-1, with 10 bases matching TRBD2. The V gene's germline CDR1 is SGHTA and CDR2 FQGNSA. The CDR3 consists of 15 residues.

Comment on this clonotype: This likely comes from a read error, as the CDR3 has no conserved phenylalanine or tryptophan at its end. V and J are TRBV29-1 and TRBJ2-1; 9 bases line up with TRBD1. Germline CDR1 reads SQVTM; CDR2 reads ANQGSEA. Germline trimming cut 7 bases from V and 6 bases from J; bases unmatched to any gene: 7. This CDR3 spans 13 amino acids. CDR3 amino acids: CSAWTGVVNEQFL. The CDR3 bases are TGCAGCGCCTGGACAGGGGTGGTCAATGAGCAGTTCCTC.